This TCR beta chain was recorded in a study of control samples from healthy donors and cancer patients (dated by TCRdb to 2018 to 2021). The library was built by means of the immunoSEQ multiplex PCR assay. TCRdb holds this immuneACCESS table with in-frame rearrangements only. Some clones are missing; in checked studies, unresolved V genes explain under half, and the rest has no known cause. Within this sample are about 160,000 clones, with approximately 90% of them counted one time only. The ten most abundant clones make up around 13% of the sample. Regarding this clone: Its cognate antigen has yet to be identified. Base-call qualities are not available, and no considerably larger clone is one nucleotide away.

This sequence originates from a man aged 25 to 40 in good health. Sequenced: blood.

The nucleotides read TGTGCCAGCGACGGCGAGGGCGAGCAGTACTTC. It specifies CASDGEGEQYF. This chain joins TRBV28 to TRBJ2-7; TRBD2 could be the D gene, as 5 bases match. The CDR3 numbers 11 residues from cysteine through phenylalanine. The DNA shown is the 33-base CDR3, in frame from base 1. The V and J ends are trimmed by 8 bases and 6 bases, leaving 11 bases between them. CDR1 and CDR2 (MDHEN, SYDVKM) derive from the germline V gene.